The 31 T cell receptor beta chains below all came from one sample that was sequenced in a study of blood T cell repertoires in COVID-19. Method: immunoSEQ multiplex PCR; TCRdb's copy keeps in-frame clones and lacks some. There are 150,000 to 200,000 clones in the sample; 85% to 90% occur only once, and about 4.5% lies in the top ten. Sequencing was carried out using peripheral blood. The receptors were sampled from a human donor in a cohort sampled during active COVID-19.

This chain connects TRBV6-6 to TRBJ2-1, with 7 bases aligning to TRBD2. The V segment lost 6 bases and the J segment 6 bases; nucleotides outside the gene matches: 11. Germline V gene sequence: CDR1 MNHNY, CDR2 SVGAGI (reference sequence). This CDR3 is built from 15 residues. CDR3 coding DNA: TGTGCCAGCAGCTCCGGGACTACACCTGGCAATGAGCAGTTCTTC. This sequence encodes CASSSGTTPGNEQFF.

This sequence joins TRBV7-2 and TRBJ1-4; a possible D gene is TRBD1 (5 bases). Germline CDR1 and CDR2: SGHTA and FQGNSA. V was trimmed by 4 bases and J by 0 bases, leaving 15 bases between them. The CDR3 loop spans 17 amino acids. The DNA for the CDR3 is TGTGCCAGCAGCTCCACAGGAGTCGTTGCAACTAATGAAAAACTGTTTTTT. It encodes CASSSTGVVATNEKLFF.

The gene calls are TRBV6-5 and TRBJ2-2; 7 nucleotides match TRBD2. The trim removed 7 bases at V and 6 bases at J, leaving 8 bases unmatched. The CDR3 is 14 residues long. Germline V gives CDR1 MNHEY, CDR2 SVGAGI. CDR3 amino acids: CASTRSGTAGELFF. The CDR3 DNA is TGTGCCAGCACCAGGAGCGGGACGGCCGGGGAGCTGTTTTTT.

This clone is a singleton in its sample. The chain has TRBV6-6 and TRBJ1-4, with 12 bases identical to TRBD1. The CDR3 length is 15 residues. Trimming cost V 5 bases and J 7 bases; bases outside gene matches: 5. From germline, CDR1 is MNHNY and CDR2 SVGAGI (reference sequence). CDR3 in DNA: TGTGCCAGCAGTGGGGACAGGGGGCCTGGTGAAAAACTGTTTTTT. Its translation is CASSGDRGPGEKLFF.

V usage is TRBV6-1 and J usage is TRBJ1-1, with unresolved D. This CDR3 is built from 15 residues. The V end was cut by 3 bases, the J end by 1 base, with 12 bases between. CDR1 and CDR2 (germline): MNHNS, SASEGT. CDR3 DNA: TGTGCCAGCAGTGAGGGTAGAGCAGGGAACACTGAAGCTTTCTTT. It specifies CASSEGRAGNTEAFF.

In this sample, this clone turned up once. The V gene is TRBV7-9, the J gene TRBJ2-3, with a tentative D call TRBD2 (7 bases). V lost 5 bases and J 3 bases, leaving 15 bases between the germline ends. CDR1 and CDR2 (germline): SEHNR, FQNEAQ (reference sequence). CDR3 length: 15 residues. CDR3 DNA sequence: TGTGCCAGCAGCCCTTGGGGGGGCACGACAGATACGCAGTATTTT. It specifies CASSPWGGTTDTQYF.

The chain employs TRBV5-6 and TRBJ2-7; 10 nucleotides agree with TRBD1. This CDR3 spans 14 amino acids. Germline V lookup: CDR1 SGHDT, CDR2 YYEEEE. Trimming cost V 3 bases and J 6 bases; bases outside gene matches: 6. For the CDR3, the DNA is TGTGCCAGCAGCTCCGGGACAGGGGTAGGCGAGCAGTACTTC. It specifies CASSSGTGVGEQYF.

A few counts support this clone. The J gene is TRBJ2-7, the V gene TRBV19; TRBD1 aligns across 9 bases. J gave up 3 bases and V 6 bases, and 9 bases lay outside the gene matches. The germline CDR1 and CDR2 sequences are LNHDA and SQIVND (reference sequence). The CDR3 is made up of 15 amino acids. The CDR3, as DNA: TGTGCCAGTAGGCGTTCCCGACAGGGGGTCTACGAGCAGTACTTC. It specifies CASRRSRQGVYEQYF.

Only one count was recorded for this clone. V usage is TRBV28 and J usage is TRBJ2-7; 9 bases align to TRBD2. V gave up 6 bases and J gave up 1 base; unmatched junction bases: 4. The CDR3 is 14 residues long. Germline V gives CDR1 MDHEN, CDR2 SYDVKM. Here the CDR3 DNA reads TGTGCCAGCAGGCGGGAGGGCCGTTCCTACGAGCAGTACTTC. Translation: CASRREGRSYEQYF.

The genes are TRBV19 and TRBJ2-1; 10 positions agree with TRBD2. V trimming: 5 bases; J trimming: 2 bases; junction bases outside the gene matches: 3. This CDR3 is built from 15 residues. From germline, CDR1 is LNHDA and CDR2 SQIVND (reference sequence). The CDR3 nucleotides read TGTGCCAGTAGTTCTAGCGGGGGACCCTACAATGAGCAGTTCTTC. As protein: CASSSSGGPYNEQFF.

The V gene is TRBV18, the J gene TRBJ2-5, with 7 nucleotides matching TRBD2. The CDR3 is 14 residues long. Trimming removed 2 bases from V and 5 bases from J; junction bases left unmatched: 5. Germline CDR1 reads KGHSH; CDR2 reads LQKENI. CDR3 DNA sequence: TGTGCCAGCTCACCATCGTCGGGAGGCGAGACCCAGTACTTC. It translates to CASSPSSGGETQYF. The complete variable domain, with remaining parts taken from reference TRBV18 and TRBJ2-5, reads NAGVMQNPRHLVRRRGQEARLRCSPMKGHSHVYWYRQLPEEGLKFMVYLQKENIIDESGMPKERFSAEFPKEGPSILRIQQVVRGDSAAYFCASSPSSGGETQYFGPGTRLLVL.

V usage is TRBV6-5 and J usage is TRBJ2-1, with TRBD2 matching over 8 bases. The CDR3 sequence is 15 residues long. Germline CDR1 is MNHEY and CDR2 is SVGAGI. The J segment lost 6 bases and the V segment lost 2 bases, leaving 6 bases of the junction unmatched. The chain's CDR3 is CASSYPRGGGNEQFF. CDR3 nucleotide sequence: TGTGCCAGCAGTTACCCCCGGGGGGGAGGCAATGAGCAGTTCTTC.

The chain employs TRBV3-1 (or the pseudogene TRBV3-2) and TRBJ2-1; 12 bases agree with TRBD2. Looked up from germline, CDR1 is LGHDT and CDR2 is YNNKEL (reference sequence). V dropped 3 bases and J dropped 0; count of bases not matched to a gene: 15. The CDR3 totals 21 residues. CDR3 sequence reads: CASSQSRRLAGGPGSYNEQFF. CDR3 DNA sequence: TGTGCCAGCAGCCAGTCGCGCAGGCTAGCGGGGGGGCCTGGCTCCTACAATGAGCAGTTCTTC.

The chain carries TRBV12-5 and TRBJ1-5, with 7 bases fitting TRBD1. Germline V gene lookup returns CDR1 LGHNT and CDR2 FRNRAP. The length of the CDR3 is 16 residues. Losses at the gene ends were 5 bases for V and 6 bases for J; bases not matched to a gene: 13. Written as DNA, the CDR3 is TGTGCTAGTGGTATGTTGACAGGGAGAGACGGTCAGCCCCAGCATTTT. It codes for CASGMLTGRDGQPQHF.

The table lists this clone with a few counts. This CDR3 is CASKLQGANEKLFF. The DNA of the CDR3 is TGTGCCAGCAAACTACAGGGGGCTAATGAAAAACTGTTTTTT. The chain links TRBV27 to TRBJ1-4; 8 bases map to TRBD1. V shed 7 bases, J shed 3 bases, and the junction held 4 bases outside the gene matches. CDR3 length equals 14 residues. The germline V gene encodes CDR1 MNHEY and CDR2 SMNVEV (reference sequence).

This chain links TRBV7-9 with TRBJ2-7, with 11 bases aligning to TRBD1. The CDR3 has 16 amino acids. Germline values: CDR1 SEHNR, CDR2 FQNEAQ (reference sequence). The V gene end was trimmed by 4 bases and the J gene end by 4 bases; junction bases not matched to a gene: 9. The CDR3 protein is CASSSPGQGVLYEQYF. CDR3 DNA sequence: TGTGCCAGCAGCTCACCGGGACAGGGGGTTTTGTACGAGCAGTACTTC.

The chain carries TRBV5-1 and TRBJ1-2; the match to TRBD1 covers 9 bases. The trim removed 4 bases at V and 3 bases at J, leaving 7 bases unmatched. The CDR3 runs to 15 residues. Per the germline V gene, CDR1 is SGHRS and CDR2 is YFSETQ. The DNA for the CDR3 is TGCGCCAGCAGCCCCGGGGACAGGGTCGACTATGGCTACACCTTC. It translates to CASSPGDRVDYGYTF.

This chain uses TRBV7-7 with TRBJ2-5, with 8 bases aligning to TRBD2. V lost 6 bases, J lost 4 bases, and 7 bases stayed unmatched. Germline V gene sequence: CDR1 SSHAT, CDR2 FNYEAQ (reference sequence). The CDR3 has 14 amino acids. The CDR3 nucleotides read TGTGCCAGCAGTCCCGGGCTAGCGGGAGAGACCCAGTACTTC. The encoded protein is CASSPGLAGETQYF.

This rearrangement joins TRBV7-9 to TRBJ2-7; no firm D call. Trimming removed 1 base at V and 5 bases at J, with 12 bases between. The CDR3 consists of 14 residues. Looked up from germline, CDR1 is SEHNR and CDR2 is FQNEAQ (reference sequence). Written as DNA, the CDR3 is TGTGCCAGCAGCTTAGTTCGGAAGGAGAACGAGCAGTACTTC. It encodes CASSLVRKENEQYF.

The J gene is TRBJ1-5, the V gene TRBV29-1, with 10 positions matching TRBD1. The CDR3 runs to 14 residues. V dropped 6 bases and J dropped 5; count of bases not matched to a gene: 7. Germline V gives CDR1 SQVTM, CDR2 ANQGSEA. The CDR3 here is CSVSTGTGDQPQHF. CDR3 sequence (DNA): TGCAGCGTATCCACCGGGACAGGGGATCAGCCCCAGCATTTT.

CDR3 coding DNA: TGTGCCATCAGTGAGGCTACCGGGACAGGGAGGTCAGAGACCCAGTACTTC. It codes for CAISEATGTGRSETQYF. This sequence joins TRBV10-3 and TRBJ2-5; 9 bases map to TRBD1. CDR1 is ENHRY and CDR2 is SYGVKD in the germline V gene. Trimming removed 2 bases from V and 4 bases from J; junction bases left unmatched: 11. The CDR3 is 17 amino acids.

This rearrangement joins TRBV6-5 to TRBJ1-1; TRBD1 matches 8 bases. CDR1 and CDR2 (germline): MNHEY, SVGAGI. CDR3 length equals 14 residues. V was clipped by 6 bases and J by 6 bases; unmatched bases: 9. The CDR3 loop reads CASSPRTGSPEAFF. In DNA form, the CDR3 reads TGTGCCAGCAGCCCCAGGACAGGGAGTCCTGAAGCTTTCTTT.

The rearrangement links TRBV30 to TRBJ1-1; D may be TRBD1 (6 bases). Germline V gene lookup returns CDR1 GTSNPN and CDR2 SVGIG (reference sequence). This CDR3 is built from 13 residues. V was clipped by 4 bases and J by 4 bases, with 13 bases between them. The CDR3 reads CAWNIQGGTEAFF. CDR3 DNA sequence: TGTGCCTGGAACATACAGGGTGGCACTGAAGCTTTCTTT.

Concerning this clone itself: The CDR3 does not end in the conserved phenylalanine or tryptophan, so this is likely a read error. The DNA is left out, because the CDR3 cannot be placed on it with certainty; the CDR3 is given as TCRdb lists it. The chain links TRBV6-5 to TRBJ2-7; the table's D call TRBD1 went unverified against the DNA. Germline values: CDR1 MNHEY, CDR2 SVGAGI. Inclusive of both ends, the CDR3 amounts to 13 amino acids. CDR3 sequence: CASSIRSGQGGAD.

J is TRBJ2-1 and V is TRBV7-2; D is uncertain. The germline CDR1 and CDR2 sequences are SGHTA and FQGNSA. This CDR3 is 13 amino acids long. V lost 5 bases, J lost 9 bases, and 14 bases lay in between. CDR3 loop: CASSPSEASEQFF. CDR3 nucleotide sequence: TGTGCCAGCAGCCCCAGCGAGGCGAGTGAGCAGTTCTTC.

This chain connects TRBV29-1 to TRBJ1-2, with D unresolved. Germline V gene data show CDR1 as SQVTM and CDR2 as ANQGSEA. The CDR3 extends over 13 amino acids. Trimming removed 6 bases from V and 5 bases from J, with 16 bases in between. The CDR3: CSVQGGWSYGYTF. In nucleotides, the CDR3 is TGCAGCGTCCAAGGAGGGTGGAGTTATGGCTACACCTTC.

V is TRBV4-1 and J is TRBJ2-4, with 7 bases matching TRBD1. Trimming cost V 3 bases and J 1 base; bases outside gene matches: 12. The CDR3 extends over 18 amino acids. Germline V gene sequence: CDR1 MGHRA, CDR2 YSYEKL. The chain's CDR3 is CASSQGRQGGSAKNIQYF. In nucleotides, the CDR3 is TGCGCCAGCAGCCAGGGGCGACAGGGTGGATCTGCCAAAAACATTCAGTACTTC.

This rearrangement joins TRBV27 to TRBJ2-5; a possible D gene is TRBD1 (6 bases). Trimming stripped 5 bases from V and 3 bases from J, with 16 bases between. From germline, CDR1 is MNHEY and CDR2 SMNVEV (reference sequence). This CDR3 contains 15 residues. The CDR3: CASSPFGRGEETQYF. CDR3 coding DNA: TGTGCCAGCAGTCCCTTCGGCAGGGGCGAAGAGACCCAGTACTTC.

The chain combines TRBV18 with TRBJ1-3; the D gene is possibly TRBD1 (5 bases). The CDR3 has 15 amino acids. Germline CDR1 is KGHSH and CDR2 is LQKENI. V lost 3 bases to trimming and J lost 2 bases, with 11 bases between them. Here the CDR3 DNA reads TGTGCCAGCTCACCCCCGGGCAGGGCTGGAAACACCATATATTTT. This codes for CASSPPGRAGNTIYF.

The chain is built from TRBV27 and TRBJ2-3; D not resolved. Germline loops: CDR1 MNHEY, CDR2 SMNVEV (reference sequence). V lost 6 bases and J lost 2, with 9 bases in between. CDR3 length: 13 amino acids. In DNA, the CDR3 is TGTGCCAGCAGCCCCACTCTCACAGATACGCAGTATTTT. The encoded protein is CASSPTLTDTQYF.

The rearrangement uses TRBV5-8 and TRBJ1-5; 7 positions agree with TRBD1. Germline V gives CDR1 SGHTS, CDR2 YDEGEE. V shed 0 bases, J shed 6 bases, and the junction held 12 bases outside the gene matches. This CDR3 is 17 amino acids long. Here the CDR3 DNA reads TGTGCCAGCAGCTTGGCCGGGATGACAGGGAATGGTCAGCCCCAGCATTTT. It is translated as CASSLAGMTGNGQPQHF.